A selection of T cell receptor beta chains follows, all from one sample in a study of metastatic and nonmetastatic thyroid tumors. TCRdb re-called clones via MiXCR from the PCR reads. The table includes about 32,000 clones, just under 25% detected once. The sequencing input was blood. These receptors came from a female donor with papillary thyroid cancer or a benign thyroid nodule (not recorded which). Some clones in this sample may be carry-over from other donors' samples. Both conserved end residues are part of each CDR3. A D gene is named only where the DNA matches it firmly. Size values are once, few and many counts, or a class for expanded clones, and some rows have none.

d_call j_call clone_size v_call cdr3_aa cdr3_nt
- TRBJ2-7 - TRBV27 CASSSRDTSFYEQYF TGTGCCAGCAGTTCCCGGGACACTTCCTTCTACGAGCAGTACTTC
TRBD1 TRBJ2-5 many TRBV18 CASSPGTDSRETQYF TGTGCCAGCTCACCAGGGACAGATTCTCGGGAGACCCAGTACTTC
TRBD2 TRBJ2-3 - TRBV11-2 CASRGLAGHTDTQYF TGTGCCAGCAGGGGACTAGCGGGACACACAGATACGCAGTATTTT
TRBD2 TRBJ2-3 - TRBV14 CASSPLLTAGEWDTQYF TGTGCCAGCAGCCCACTCCTCACGGCGGGGGAGTGGGATACGCAGTATTTT
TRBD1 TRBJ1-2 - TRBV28 CASTPWEQGATNYRYTF TGTGCCAGCACCCCATGGGAACAGGGGGCCACCAACTATAGATACACCTTC
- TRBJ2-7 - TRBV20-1 CSLKPRQNSYEQYF TGCAGTCTAAAGCCCCGACAGAACTCCTACGAGCAGTACTTC
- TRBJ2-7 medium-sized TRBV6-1 CASREGGSDEQYF TGTGCCAGCAGGGAAGGAGGGAGTGACGAGCAGTACTTC
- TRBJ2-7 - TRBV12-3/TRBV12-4 CASSWRQSLALEITYEQYF TGTGCCAGCAGTTGGCGACAGAGTTTGGCCCTCGAGATCACCTACGAGCAGTACTTC
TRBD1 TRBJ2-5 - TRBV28 CAGGTGRQETQIF TGTGCAGGGGGGACAGGTCGCCAAGAGACCCAGATCTTC
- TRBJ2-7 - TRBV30 CAWGDNSYEQYF TGTGCCTGGGGGGACAACTCCTACGAGCAGTACTTC
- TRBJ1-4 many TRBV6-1 CASSPTGIDRTKLFF TGTGCCAGCAGTCCCACCGGGATCGACAGAACTAAACTGTTTTTT
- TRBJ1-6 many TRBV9 CARHFNVPLHF TGTGCCAGACATTTTAACGTGCCCCTCCACTTT
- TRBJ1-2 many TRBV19 CASSIHRDGYTF TGTGCCAGTAGTATACATAGAGATGGCTACACCTTC
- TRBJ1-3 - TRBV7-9 CASRSYSHSGNIIYF TGTGCCAGCAGATCCTATAGCCACTCTGGAAACATCATATATTTT